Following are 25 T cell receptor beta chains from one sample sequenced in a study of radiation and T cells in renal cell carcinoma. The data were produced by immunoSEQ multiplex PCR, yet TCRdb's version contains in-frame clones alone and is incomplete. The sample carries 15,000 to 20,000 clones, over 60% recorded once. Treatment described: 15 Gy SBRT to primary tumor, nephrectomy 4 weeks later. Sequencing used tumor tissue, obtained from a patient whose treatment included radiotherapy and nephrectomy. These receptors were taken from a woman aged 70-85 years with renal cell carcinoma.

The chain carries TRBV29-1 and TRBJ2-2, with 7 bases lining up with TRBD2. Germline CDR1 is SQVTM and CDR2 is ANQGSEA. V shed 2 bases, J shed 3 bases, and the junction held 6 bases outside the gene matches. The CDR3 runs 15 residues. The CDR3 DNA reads TGCAGCGTTGAATCTGGGGCGGGGGACACCGGGGAGCTGTTTTTT. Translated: CSVESGAGDTGELFF.

This CDR3 reads CASRAGVGANVLTF. DNA of the CDR3: TGTGCCAGCAGAGCAGGGGTCGGGGCCAACGTCCTGACTTTC. The chain combines TRBV6-5 with TRBJ2-6; D perhaps matches TRBD1 (6 bases). The CDR3 is 14 amino acids. Germline V gene data show CDR1 as MNHEY and CDR2 as SVGAGI. The V end lost 6 bases, the J end lost 4 bases, and 10 bases lay between the germline ends.

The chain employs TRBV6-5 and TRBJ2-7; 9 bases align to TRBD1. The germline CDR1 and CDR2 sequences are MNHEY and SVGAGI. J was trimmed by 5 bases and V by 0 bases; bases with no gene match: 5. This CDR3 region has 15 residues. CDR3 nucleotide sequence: TGTGCCAGCAGTTACTCCGGGACAGGGATCCACGAGCAGTACTTC. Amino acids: CASSYSGTGIHEQYF.

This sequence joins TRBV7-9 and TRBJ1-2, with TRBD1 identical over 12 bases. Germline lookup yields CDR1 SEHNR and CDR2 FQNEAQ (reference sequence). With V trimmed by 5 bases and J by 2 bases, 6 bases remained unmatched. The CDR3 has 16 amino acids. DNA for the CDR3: TGTGCCAGCAGCGTGGGACAGGGGGCGCGAAACTATGGCTACACCTTC. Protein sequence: CASSVGQGARNYGYTF.

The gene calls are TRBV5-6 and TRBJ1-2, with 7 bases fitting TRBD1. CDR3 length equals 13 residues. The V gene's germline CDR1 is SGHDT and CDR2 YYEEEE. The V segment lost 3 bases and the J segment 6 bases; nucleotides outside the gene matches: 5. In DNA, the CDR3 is TGTGCCAGCAGCTCCGGGACAGAAAATGGCTACACCTTC. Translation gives CASSSGTENGYTF. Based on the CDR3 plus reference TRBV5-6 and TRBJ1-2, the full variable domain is DAGVTQSPTHLIKTRGQQVTLRCSPKSGHDTVSWYQQALGQGPQFIFQYYEEEERQRGNFPDRFSGHQFPNYSSELNVNALLLGDSALYLCASSSGTENGYTFGSGTRLTVV.

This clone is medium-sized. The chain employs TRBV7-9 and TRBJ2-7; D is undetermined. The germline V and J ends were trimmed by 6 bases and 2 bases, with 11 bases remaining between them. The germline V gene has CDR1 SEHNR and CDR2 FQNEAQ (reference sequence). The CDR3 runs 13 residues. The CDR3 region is CASRDGLAYEQYF. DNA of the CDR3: TGTGCCAGCAGAGACGGTCTAGCCTACGAGCAGTACTTC.

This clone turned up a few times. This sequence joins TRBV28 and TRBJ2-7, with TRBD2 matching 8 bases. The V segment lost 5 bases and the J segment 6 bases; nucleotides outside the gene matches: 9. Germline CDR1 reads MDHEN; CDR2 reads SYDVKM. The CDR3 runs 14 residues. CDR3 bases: TGTGCCAGCAGTCCCTTGGCGGGAGGACGCGAGCAGTACTTC. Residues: CASSPLAGGREQYF. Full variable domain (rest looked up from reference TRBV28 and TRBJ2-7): DVKVTQSSRYLVKRTGEKVFLECVQDMDHENMFWYRQDPGLGLRLIYFSYDVKMKEKGDIPEGYSVSREKKERFSLILESASTNQTSMYLCASSPLAGGREQYFGPGTRLTVT.

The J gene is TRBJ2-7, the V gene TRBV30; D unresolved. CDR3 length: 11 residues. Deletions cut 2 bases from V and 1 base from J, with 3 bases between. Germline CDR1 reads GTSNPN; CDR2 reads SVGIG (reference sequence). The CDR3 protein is CAWSTSYEQYF. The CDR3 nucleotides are TGTGCCTGGAGTACTTCCTACGAGCAGTACTTC. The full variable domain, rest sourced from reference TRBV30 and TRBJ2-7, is SQTIHQWPATLVQPVGSPLSLECTVEGTSNPNLYWYRQAAGRGLQLLFYSVGIGQISSEVPQNLSASRPQDRQFILSSKKLLLSDSGFYLCAWSTSYEQYFGPGTRLTVT.

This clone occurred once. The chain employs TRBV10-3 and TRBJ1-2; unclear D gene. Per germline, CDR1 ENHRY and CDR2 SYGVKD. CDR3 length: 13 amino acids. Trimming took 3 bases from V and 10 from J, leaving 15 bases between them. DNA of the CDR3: TGTGCCATCAGTGAAGTATCGCCCCCTGACTACACCTTC. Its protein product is CAISEVSPPDYTF.

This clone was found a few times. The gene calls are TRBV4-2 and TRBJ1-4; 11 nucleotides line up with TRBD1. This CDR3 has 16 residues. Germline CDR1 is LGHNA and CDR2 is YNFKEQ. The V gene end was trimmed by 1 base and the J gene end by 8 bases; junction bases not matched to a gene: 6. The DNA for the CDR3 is TGTGCCAGCAGCCAAGGATCGGGACAGGGGGGGGAAAAACTGTTTTTT. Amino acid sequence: CASSQGSGQGGEKLFF.

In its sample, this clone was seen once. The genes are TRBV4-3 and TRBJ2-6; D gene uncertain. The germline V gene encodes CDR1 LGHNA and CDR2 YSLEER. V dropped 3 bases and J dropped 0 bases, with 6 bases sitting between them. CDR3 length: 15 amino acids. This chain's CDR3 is CASSHFGSGANVLTF. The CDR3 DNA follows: TGCGCCAGCAGCCATTTTGGCTCTGGGGCCAACGTCCTGACTTTC.

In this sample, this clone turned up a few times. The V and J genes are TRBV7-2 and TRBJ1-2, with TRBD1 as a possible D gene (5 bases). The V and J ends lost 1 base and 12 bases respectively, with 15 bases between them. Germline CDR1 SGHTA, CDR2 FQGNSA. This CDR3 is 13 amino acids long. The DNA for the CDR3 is TGTGCCAGCAGCTTAGGGGGCGCGGCCGGGCACACCTTC. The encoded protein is CASSLGGAAGHTF. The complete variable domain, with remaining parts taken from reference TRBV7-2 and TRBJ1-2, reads GAGVSQSPSNKVTEKGKDVELRCDPISGHTALYWYRQSLGQGLEFLIYFQGNSAPDKSGLPSDRFSAERTGGSVSTLTIQRTQQEDSAVYLCASSLGGAAGHTFGSGTRLTVV.

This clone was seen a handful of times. In DNA, the CDR3 is TGTGCCAGCAGTGACAGGGTTGGTGGCTACACCTTC. Protein product: CASSDRVGGYTF. The V gene is TRBV6-5, the J gene TRBJ1-2, with 7 bases aligning to TRBD1. With V trimmed by 5 bases and J by 7 bases, 4 bases remained unmatched. The germline V gene has CDR1 MNHEY and CDR2 SVGAGI. CDR3 length: 12 amino acids.

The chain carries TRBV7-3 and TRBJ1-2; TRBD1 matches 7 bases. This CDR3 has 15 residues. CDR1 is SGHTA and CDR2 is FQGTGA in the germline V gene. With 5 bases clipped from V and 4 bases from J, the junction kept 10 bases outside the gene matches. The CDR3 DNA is TGTGCCAGCAGCCCGTCAGGGGGGCAGTCCTATGGCTACACCTTC. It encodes CASSPSGGQSYGYTF.

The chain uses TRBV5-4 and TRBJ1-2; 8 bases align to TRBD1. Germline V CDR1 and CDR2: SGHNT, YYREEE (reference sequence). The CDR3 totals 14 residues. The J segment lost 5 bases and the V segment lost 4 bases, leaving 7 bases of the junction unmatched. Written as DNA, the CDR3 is TGTGCCAGCAGCCCAAGGACAGGGAAGTATGGCTACACCTTC. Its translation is CASSPRTGKYGYTF.

The CDR3 sequence is CASSLIAGGPTDTQYF. DNA of the CDR3: TGTGCCAGCAGCTTAATAGCGGGAGGGCCAACAGATACGCAGTATTTT. V usage is TRBV7-2 and J usage is TRBJ2-3, with 11 bases identical to TRBD2. Germline V lookup: CDR1 SGHTA, CDR2 FQGNSA. With 2 bases clipped from V and 3 bases from J, the junction kept 4 bases outside the gene matches. The length of the CDR3 is 16 residues.

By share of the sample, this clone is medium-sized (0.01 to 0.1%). CDR3 amino acids: CASSFGQDNYGYTF. The CDR3 DNA reads as TGTGCCAGCAGCTTTGGACAAGATAACTATGGCTACACCTTC. The V and J genes are TRBV7-2 and TRBJ1-2; D may be TRBD1 (5 bases). The V end lost 3 bases, the J end lost 1 base, and 9 bases lay between the germline ends. This CDR3 spans 14 amino acids. Germline CDR1 reads SGHTA; CDR2 reads FQGNSA.

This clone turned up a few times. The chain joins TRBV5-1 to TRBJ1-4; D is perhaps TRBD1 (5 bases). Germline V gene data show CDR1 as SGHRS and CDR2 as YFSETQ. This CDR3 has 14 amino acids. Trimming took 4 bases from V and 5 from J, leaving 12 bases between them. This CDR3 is CASSIGTQNEKLFF. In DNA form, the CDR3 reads TGCGCCAGCAGCATCGGGACGCAAAATGAAAAACTGTTTTTT.

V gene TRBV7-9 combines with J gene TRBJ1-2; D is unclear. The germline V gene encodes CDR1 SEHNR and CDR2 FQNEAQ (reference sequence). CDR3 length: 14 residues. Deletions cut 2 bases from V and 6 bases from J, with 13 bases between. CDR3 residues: CASSLSFLPHGYTF. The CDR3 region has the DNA TGTGCCAGCAGCTTATCGTTTCTTCCCCATGGCTACACCTTC.

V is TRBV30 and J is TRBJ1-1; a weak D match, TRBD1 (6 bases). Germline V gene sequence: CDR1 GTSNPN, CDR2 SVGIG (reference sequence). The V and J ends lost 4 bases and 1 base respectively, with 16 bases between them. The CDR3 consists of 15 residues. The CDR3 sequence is CAWKAAGHWNTEAFF. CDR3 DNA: TGTGCCTGGAAAGCAGCGGGACACTGGAACACTGAAGCTTTCTTT.

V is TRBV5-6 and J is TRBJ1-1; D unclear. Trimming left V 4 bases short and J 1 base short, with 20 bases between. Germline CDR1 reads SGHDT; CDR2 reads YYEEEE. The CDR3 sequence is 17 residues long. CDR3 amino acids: CASSTDREGERNTEAFF. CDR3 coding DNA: TGTGCCAGCAGCACAGACCGGGAGGGCGAGAGGAACACTGAAGCTTTCTTT.

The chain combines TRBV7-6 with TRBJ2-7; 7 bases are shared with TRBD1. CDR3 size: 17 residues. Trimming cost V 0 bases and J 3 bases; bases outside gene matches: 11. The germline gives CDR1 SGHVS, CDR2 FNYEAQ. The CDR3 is CASSLAPGDSTLYEQYF. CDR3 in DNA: TGTGCCAGCAGCTTAGCGCCCGGGGACAGCACCCTCTACGAGCAGTACTTC.

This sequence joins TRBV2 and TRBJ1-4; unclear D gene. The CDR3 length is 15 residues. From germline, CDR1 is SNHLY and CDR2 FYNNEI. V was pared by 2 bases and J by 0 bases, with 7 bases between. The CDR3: CASSERRATNEKLFF. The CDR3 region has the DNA TGTGCCAGCAGTGAACGGCGCGCAACTAATGAAAAACTGTTTTTT.

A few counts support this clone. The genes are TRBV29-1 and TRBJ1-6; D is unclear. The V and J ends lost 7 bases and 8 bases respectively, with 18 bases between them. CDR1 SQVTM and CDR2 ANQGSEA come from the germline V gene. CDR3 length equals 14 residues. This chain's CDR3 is CSAVRTETDSPLHF. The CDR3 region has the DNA TGCAGCGCTGTTCGGACGGAGACGGATTCACCCCTCCACTTT.

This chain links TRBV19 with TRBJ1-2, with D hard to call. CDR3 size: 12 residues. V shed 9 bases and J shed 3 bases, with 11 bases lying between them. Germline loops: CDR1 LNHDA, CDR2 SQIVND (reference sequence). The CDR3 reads CASTDRDYGYTF. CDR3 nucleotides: TGTGCCAGCACGGACCGAGACTATGGCTACACCTTC.